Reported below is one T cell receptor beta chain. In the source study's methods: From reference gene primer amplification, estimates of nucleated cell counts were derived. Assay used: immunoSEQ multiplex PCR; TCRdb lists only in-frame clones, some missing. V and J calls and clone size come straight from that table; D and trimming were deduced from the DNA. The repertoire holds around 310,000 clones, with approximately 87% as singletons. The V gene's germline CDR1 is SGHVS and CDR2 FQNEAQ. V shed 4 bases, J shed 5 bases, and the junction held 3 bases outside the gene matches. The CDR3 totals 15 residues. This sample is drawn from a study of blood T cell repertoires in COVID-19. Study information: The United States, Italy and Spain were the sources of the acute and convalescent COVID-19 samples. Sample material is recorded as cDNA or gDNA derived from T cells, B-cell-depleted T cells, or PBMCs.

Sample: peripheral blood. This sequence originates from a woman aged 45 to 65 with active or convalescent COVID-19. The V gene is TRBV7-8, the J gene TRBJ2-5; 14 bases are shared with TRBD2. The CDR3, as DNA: TGTGCCAGCAGCTCGGGACTAGCGGGAGTTGAGACCCAGTACTTC. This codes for CASSSGLAGVETQYF.